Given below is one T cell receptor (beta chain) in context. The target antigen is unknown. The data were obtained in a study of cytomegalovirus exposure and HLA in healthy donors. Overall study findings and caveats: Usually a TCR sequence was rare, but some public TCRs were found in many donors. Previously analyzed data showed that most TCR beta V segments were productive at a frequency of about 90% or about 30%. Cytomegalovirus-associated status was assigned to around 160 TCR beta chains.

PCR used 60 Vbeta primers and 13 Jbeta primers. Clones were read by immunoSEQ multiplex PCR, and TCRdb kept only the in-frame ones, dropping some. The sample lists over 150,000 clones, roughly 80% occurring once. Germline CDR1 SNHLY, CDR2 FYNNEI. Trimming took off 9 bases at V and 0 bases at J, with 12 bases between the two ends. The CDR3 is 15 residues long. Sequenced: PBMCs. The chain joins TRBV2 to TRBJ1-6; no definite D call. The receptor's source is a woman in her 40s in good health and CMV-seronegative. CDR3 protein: CASGRLSSYNSPLHF. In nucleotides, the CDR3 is TGTGCCAGTGGCAGGTTGAGCTCCTATAATTCACCCCTCCACTTT.